Listed below are T cell receptor beta chains from one sample, sequenced in a study of blood T cell repertoires in COVID-19. Clones were read by immunoSEQ multiplex PCR, and TCRdb kept only the in-frame ones, dropping some. This table has some 290,000 clones, more than 90% appearing once. Sequenced material: PBMCs or T cells enriched from blood (not recorded which). These receptors were collected from a woman in her twenties or thirties who had been exposed to COVID-19. The CDR3 runs from the conserved cysteine through the conserved F or W. Each record gives: V gene, J gene, clone size, D gene, CDR3 protein, CDR3 DNA. The D gene is left open where the match is weak. Clone size is shown for a subset of rows, as once, few, many or a class of expanded clone.

>TRBV25-1|TRBJ2-1|medium-sized|NA
CASSESGDYNEQFF
TGTGCCAGCAGTGAATCGGGGGACTACAATGAGCAGTTCTTC
>TRBV6-1|TRBJ1-5|NA|NA
CASSEDGLRYEPQHF
TGTGCCAGCAGTGAAGACGGTCTACGGTATGAGCCCCAGCATTTT
>TRBV24-1|TRBJ2-3|NA|NA
CATSGRQISTDTQYF
TGTGCCACCAGTGGCCGACAGATTAGCACAGATACGCAGTATTTT
>TRBV30|TRBJ1-3|NA|TRBD1
CAWSGTVSGNTIYF
TGTGCCTGGAGCGGGACAGTCTCTGGAAACACCATATATTTT
>TRBV5-6|TRBJ1-3|NA|NA
CASSLVGGTGNTIYF
TGTGCCAGCAGCTTGGTGGGAGGGACTGGAAACACCATATATTTT
>TRBV24-1|TRBJ1-1|NA|NA
CATNRTEQNTEAFF
TGTGCCACCAATCGGACAGAGCAGAACACTGAAGCTTTCTTT
>TRBV3-1/TRBV3-2|TRBJ1-3|NA|NA
CASSQVEGSTIYF
TGTGCCAGCAGCCAAGTGGAGGGGTCCACCATATATTTT
>TRBV7-9|TRBJ1-4|NA|NA
CASSPRGTLNEKLFF
TGTGCCAGCAGCCCTAGGGGGACCCTTAATGAAAAACTGTTTTTT
>TRBV7-2|TRBJ1-2|NA|NA
CASSWEQLYGYTF
TGTGCCAGCAGCTGGGAGCAGCTCTATGGCTACACCTTC
>TRBV4-2|TRBJ2-2|NA|TRBD1
CASSQGRGRSGELFF
TGTGCCAGCAGCCAGGGCAGGGGGCGATCCGGGGAGCTGTTTTTT
>TRBV9|TRBJ1-5|NA|NA
CASSVGPSAASGNQPQHF
TGTGCCAGCAGCGTAGGACCATCAGCCGCAAGCGGCAATCAGCCCCAGCATTTT
>TRBV7-2|TRBJ2-5|NA|TRBD2
CASSRGGEETQYF
TGTGCCAGCAGCCGGGGGGGGGAAGAGACCCAGTACTTC
>TRBV6-5|TRBJ1-6|NA|TRBD1
CASSYVRTGGGSPLHF
TGTGCCAGCAGTTACGTTCGGACAGGGGGAGGATCACCCCTCCACTTT
>TRBV5-5|TRBJ1-5|NA|TRBD1
CARLTRDRSNQPQHF
TGTGCCCGATTGACGCGGGACAGAAGCAATCAGCCCCAGCATTTT
>TRBV2|TRBJ1-2|once|NA
CASSADNNYGYTF
TGTGCCAGCAGCGCGGATAATAACTATGGCTACACCTTC
>TRBV6-2/TRBV6-3|TRBJ1-5|NA|NA
CASSYPISPLWTDNQPQHF
TGTGCCAGCAGTTACCCCATTAGCCCCCTGTGGACAGACAATCAGCCCCAGCATTTT
>TRBV5-4|TRBJ2-1|NA|TRBD1
CASSLGDRVSSYNEQFF
TGTGCCAGCAGCTTGGGGGACAGGGTTAGCTCCTACAATGAGCAGTTCTTC
>TRBV11-2|TRBJ2-7|NA|NA
CASSPIRVDYEQYF
TGTGCCAGCAGTCCCATTCGGGTAGACTACGAGCAGTACTTC
>TRBV7-6|TRBJ2-5|NA|TRBD1
CASSVTGGRETQYF
TGTGCCAGCAGCGTGACAGGGGGTAGGGAGACCCAGTACTTC
>TRBV7-9|TRBJ2-2|NA|NA
CASSPEFKRPGELFF
TGTGCCAGCAGCCCCGAATTCAAGCGGCCCGGGGAGCTGTTTTTT
>TRBV19|TRBJ2-5|NA|TRBD2
CASSIRSGGVQETQYF
TGTGCCAGTAGTATACGGAGCGGGGGGGTCCAAGAGACCCAGTACTTC
>TRBV28|TRBJ2-3|NA|TRBD2
CASSRTSGGSTDTQYF
TGTGCCAGCAGCAGGACTAGCGGGGGGAGCACAGATACGCAGTATTTT
>TRBV2|TRBJ2-7|few|TRBD2
CASSLHGGTYEQYF
TGTGCCAGCAGCCTACACGGGGGGACCTACGAGCAGTACTTC
>TRBV5-1|TRBJ2-7|NA|NA
CASSLESSSYEQYF
TGCGCCAGCAGCTTGGAATCATCCTCCTACGAGCAGTACTTC
>TRBV7-3|TRBJ2-3|NA|TRBD2
CASSSGGGTDTQYF
TGTGCCAGCAGTAGCGGGGGCGGCACAGATACGCAGTATTTT
>TRBV18|TRBJ2-7|NA|NA
CASSRGTDYEQYF
TGTGCCAGCTCTCGGGGGACAGACTACGAGCAGTACTTC
>TRBV21-1|TRBJ1-1|NA|NA
CASSSRDRGIGNTEAFF
TGTGCCAGCAGCAGTAGGGACAGGGGAATTGGGAACACTGAAGCTTTCTTT
>TRBV3-1/TRBV3-2|TRBJ1-2|NA|TRBD1
CASSHRTGEVNGYTF
TGTGCCAGCAGCCATAGGACAGGAGAAGTGAATGGCTACACCTTC
>TRBV6-1|TRBJ2-1|NA|NA
CASSDQDRASYNEQFF
TGTGCCAGCAGTGATCAGGACAGAGCATCCTACAATGAGCAGTTCTTC
>TRBV10-3|TRBJ1-4|NA|NA
CAISESPLEKLFF
TGTGCCATCAGTGAGTCCCCGCTAGAAAAACTGTTTTTT
>TRBV19|TRBJ1-1|NA|NA
CASSIGRGGFTEAFF
TGTGCCAGTAGTATTGGCAGGGGTGGATTCACTGAAGCTTTCTTT
>TRBV19|TRBJ2-5|NA|TRBD1
CASSNRQGQETQYF
TGTGCCAGTAGTAACCGACAGGGCCAGGAGACCCAGTACTTC
>TRBV5-4|TRBJ2-4|NA|NA
CASSPPSRASENIQYF
TGTGCCAGCAGCCCCCCATCTCGGGCTAGCGAAAACATTCAGTACTTC
>TRBV5-4|TRBJ2-7|NA|NA
CASSLGGQNYEQYF
TGTGCCAGCAGCTTGGGAGGGCAGAATTACGAGCAGTACTTC
>TRBV7-9|TRBJ2-2|NA|TRBD2
CASSSNFGTSGGDTGELFF
TGTGCCAGCAGCTCCAACTTCGGGACTAGCGGGGGGGACACCGGGGAGCTGTTTTTT
>TRBV10-3|TRBJ2-5|NA|TRBD1
CAIRPGTEETQYF
TGTGCCATCAGGCCCGGGACAGAAGAGACCCAGTACTTC
>TRBV3-1/TRBV3-2|TRBJ1-5|once|NA
CASSRSTVNQPQHF
TGTGCCAGCAGCCGCAGCACAGTCAATCAGCCCCAGCATTTT
>TRBV7-2|TRBJ2-5|NA|TRBD1
CASSPVRGQGTQYF
TGTGCCAGCAGCCCAGTCAGGGGGCAAGGGACCCAGTACTTC
>TRBV5-6|TRBJ2-2|NA|TRBD2
CASSLEASGGAGELFF
TGTGCCAGCAGCTTGGAGGCTAGCGGGGGGGCCGGGGAGCTGTTTTTT
>TRBV3-1/TRBV3-2|TRBJ1-2|NA|NA
CASSQVEGRELFF
TGTGCCAGCAGCCAAGTCGAAGGGAGGGAATTATTCTTC
>TRBV3-1/TRBV3-2|TRBJ1-1|NA|TRBD1
CASGTWDSINTEAFF
TGTGCCAGCGGAACCTGGGACAGCATTAACACTGAAGCTTTCTTT
>TRBV7-6|TRBJ2-7|NA|TRBD1
CASSEEGQGRYEQYF
TGTGCCAGCAGCGAAGAAGGACAGGGGCGTTACGAGCAGTACTTC
>TRBV3-1/TRBV3-2|TRBJ1-1|NA|NA
CASRYNMNTEAFF
TGTGCCAGCAGGTACAACATGAACACTGAAGCTTTCTTT
>TRBV6-2/TRBV6-3|TRBJ2-2|few|NA
CASSTRWGLSGELFF
TGTGCCAGCAGTACTCGGTGGGGCCTAAGCGGGGAGCTGTTTTTT
>TRBV7-8|TRBJ1-6|NA|NA
CASSPSGGSPLHF
TGTGCCAGCAGCCCCTCAGGTGGTTCACCCCTCCACTTT
>TRBV3-1/TRBV3-2|TRBJ2-1|NA|TRBD2
CASSQGASGGYNEQFF
TGTGCCAGCAGCCAAGGGGCTAGCGGGGGGTACAATGAGCAGTTCTTC
>TRBV15|TRBJ1-5|NA|NA
CATSRAGGNQPQHF
TGTGCCACCAGCAGAGCAGGAGGGAATCAGCCCCAGCATTTT
>TRBV7-9|TRBJ1-3|NA|NA
CASSLPGKVAGNTIYF
TGTGCCAGCAGCTTACCGGGAAAAGTGGCTGGAAACACCATATATTTT
>TRBV7-2|TRBJ2-5|NA|TRBD2
CASSLGAGGRETQYF
TGTGCCAGCAGCTTAGGAGCGGGGGGGCGGGAGACCCAGTACTTC
>TRBV19|TRBJ1-1|NA|TRBD1
CASSADRAREAFF
TGTGCCAGTAGTGCGGACAGGGCCAGGGAAGCTTTCTTT
>TRBV30|TRBJ1-2|NA|NA
CAWSGYGRHLRSYTF
TGTGCCTGGAGTGGGTATGGAAGACACCTTAGGAGCTACACCTTC